These 32 T cell receptor beta chains were sequenced from one sample in a study of identical twins. Via MiXCR, TCRdb re-called the 5' RACE reads, giving one row per CDR3 protein. The sample yields over 200,000 distinct CDR3 sequences, 10% seen once. Source material: memory T cells sorted from blood. Source of these receptors: a man aged 45 to 65 in good health.

There are many counts of this clonotype. The rearrangement links TRBV5-1 to TRBJ2-3; maybe TRBD1 (6 bases). Germline V gene sequence: CDR1 SGHRS, CDR2 YFSETQ. The CDR3 is 16 residues long. V was clipped by 4 bases and J by 0 bases, with 15 bases between them. CDR3 protein: CASSPGTIQSTDTQYF. For the CDR3, the DNA is TGCGCCAGCAGCCCCGGGACAATCCAAAGCACAGATACGCAGTATTTT.

This clonotype has at least ten counts. V and J are TRBV4-2 and TRBJ2-5, with TRBD1 identical over 7 bases. In germline, CDR1 is LGHNA, CDR2 YNFKEQ. The V segment lost 3 bases and the J segment 5 bases; nucleotides outside the gene matches: 3. The CDR3 sequence is 13 residues long. CDR3 residues: CASSQETGETQYF. The CDR3 nucleotides read TGTGCCAGCAGCCAGGAGACAGGGGAGACCCAGTACTTC.

A single count supports this clonotype. This may be a read error, as it is one base from a much larger clone. DNA of the CDR3: TGTGCCAACAGTTTCCCCGGGGAGCTGTTTTTT. It encodes CANSFPGELFF. The chain is built from TRBV12-3 or TRBV12-4 and TRBJ2-2, with D uncertain. The CDR3 totals 11 residues.

This clonotype was counted many times. V gene TRBV5-1 combines with J gene TRBJ2-3, with TRBD1 identical over 8 bases. The V and J ends lost 2 bases and 1 base, in that order; junction bases with no gene match: 3. Germline V lookup: CDR1 SGHRS, CDR2 YFSETQ. CDR3 size: 15 residues. In nucleotides, the CDR3 is TGCGCCAGCAGCTTCGGACAGGGAGGCACAGATACGCAGTATTTT. It codes for CASSFGQGGTDTQYF.

This clonotype has a count of ten or more. J is TRBJ2-6 and V is TRBV2, with 12 bases that match TRBD2. Per the germline V gene, CDR1 is SNHLY and CDR2 is FYNNEI. J gave up 0 bases and V 4 bases, and 7 bases lay outside the gene matches. This CDR3 is built from 19 residues. The CDR3 nucleotides are TGTGCCAGCAGTGTCTTGTCGGGACTAGCGGGCTCTGGGGCCAACGTCCTGACTTTC. Translated, it gives CASSVLSGLAGSGANVLTF.

In its sample, this clonotype was seen many times. The chain has TRBV29-1 and TRBJ1-2; D call uncertain. Germline assignment: CDR1 SQVTM and CDR2 ANQGSEA. The CDR3 is made up of 12 amino acids. With 1 base removed from V and 8 bases from J, the gap between germline ends came to 11 bases. The CDR3 region is CSVEAGRAGYTF. In nucleotides, the CDR3 is TGCAGCGTTGAAGCTGGCAGAGCCGGCTACACCTTC. Drawing the rest from reference TRBV29-1 and TRBJ1-2, the complete variable domain is SAVISQKPSRDICQRGTSLTIQCQVDSQVTMMFWYRQQPGQSLTLIATANQGSEATYESGFVIDKFPISRPNLTFSTLTVSNMSPEDSSIYLCSVEAGRAGYTFGSGTRLTVV.

A remark on this clonotype: A much larger clone lies one base from this, so it may be a read error. V and J are TRBV29-1 and TRBJ2-7; no reliable D call. Germline V gene sequence: CDR1 SQVTM, CDR2 ANQGSEA. CDR3 length: 13 amino acids. The CDR3 nucleotides are TGCAGCGTTTCCCGGGCAAGCTCCTACGAGCAGTGCTTC. It is translated as CSVSRASSYEQCF.

This clonotype occurred a few times. This chain joins TRBV11-2 and TRBJ2-1; 10 bases fit TRBD2. This CDR3 is built from 16 residues. Trimming took 5 bases from V and 4 from J; bases not matched to a gene: 8. Germline CDR1 reads SGHAT; CDR2 reads FQNNGV. The CDR3 here is CASSPIRTSGYNEQFF. The CDR3 region has the DNA TGTGCCAGCAGCCCGATAAGGACTAGCGGTTACAATGAGCAGTTCTTC.

Many counts were recorded for this clonotype. The chain employs TRBV20-1 and TRBJ2-3, with a possible D match to TRBD1 (6 bases). Germline lookup yields CDR1 DFQATT and CDR2 SNEGSKA (reference sequence). This CDR3 comprises 15 residues. Trimming shortened V by 3 bases and J by 2 bases, and 15 bases separated the two germline ends. The CDR3 DNA reads as TGCAGTGCTAGCAACGCCAGGGGTTCCACAGATACGCAGTATTTT. Its protein is CSASNARGSTDTQYF.

The V and J genes are TRBV4-2 and TRBJ1-5, with 9 positions matching TRBD1. Looked up from germline, CDR1 is LGHNA and CDR2 is YNFKEQ. Trimming at V came to 1 base and at J to 1 base, leaving 2 bases not matched to a gene. The CDR3 is 16 amino acids. The CDR3: CASSQGTGGSNQPQHF. The CDR3 DNA follows: TGTGCCAGCAGCCAAGGCACAGGGGGCAGCAATCAGCCCCAGCATTTT.

The sample holds many counts of this clonotype. This chain joins TRBV10-3 and TRBJ2-1, with D unresolved. Germline assignment: CDR1 ENHRY and CDR2 SYGVKD. This CDR3 is 11 amino acids long. Trimming left V 6 bases short and J 5 bases short, with 5 bases between. CDR3 nucleotides: TGTGCCATCAGGTGGGACAATGAGCAGTTCTTC. Encoded protein: CAIRWDNEQFF.

V usage is TRBV6-1 and J usage is TRBJ2-7; D call uncertain. With 6 bases removed from V and 0 bases from J, the gap between germline ends came to 15 bases. The CDR3 has 15 residues. Germline values: CDR1 MNHNS, CDR2 SASEGT. DNA of the CDR3: TGTGCCAGCAGCCTCCCGGGCGCCATCTCCTACGAGCAGTACTTC. It encodes CASSLPGAISYEQYF.

The chain is built from TRBV14 and TRBJ1-3; D is undetermined. The germline CDR1 and CDR2 sequences are SGHDN and FVKESK. V lost 2 bases, J lost 1 base, and 9 bases lay in between. The CDR3 is made up of 15 amino acids. The CDR3 region has the DNA TGTGCCAGCAGCCAACTGACCGTTTCTGGAAACACCATATATTTT. The encoded protein is CASSQLTVSGNTIYF.

This clonotype has a handful of counts. The chain recombines TRBV5-1 with TRBJ2-7, with unresolved D. CDR3 length equals 16 residues. V was pared by 0 bases and J by 0 bases, with 13 bases between. CDR1 is SGHRS and CDR2 is YFSETQ in the germline V gene. The CDR3 sequence is CASSLEAAASSYEQYF. CDR3 DNA: TGCGCCAGCAGCTTGGAGGCGGCCGCGAGCTCCTACGAGCAGTACTTC.

At least ten counts were recorded for this clonotype. The chain carries TRBV5-6 and TRBJ2-3; no clear D gene. The germline V gene encodes CDR1 SGHDT and CDR2 YYEEEE. The CDR3 contains 15 residues. The V and J ends lost 4 bases and 1 base respectively, with 13 bases between them. This CDR3 is CASSLRVWGTDTQYF. In DNA form, the CDR3 reads TGTGCCAGCAGCCTCCGAGTATGGGGCACAGATACGCAGTATTTT.

This clonotype was detected ten times or more. V usage is TRBV7-9 and J usage is TRBJ2-7; D remains ambiguous. Germline V gene sequence: CDR1 SEHNR, CDR2 FQNEAQ (reference sequence). The CDR3 has 12 residues. V shed 5 bases and J shed 3 bases, with 8 bases lying between them. For the CDR3, the DNA is TGTGCCAGCAGCAAAGGGAACTACGAGCAGTACTTC. The encoded protein is CASSKGNYEQYF. The full variable domain, its missing parts supplied by reference TRBV7-9 and TRBJ2-7, is DTGVSQNPRHKITKRGQNVTFRCDPISEHNRLYWYRQTLGQGPEFLTYFQNEAQLEKSRLLSDRFSAERPKGSFSTLEIQRTEQGDSAMYLCASSKGNYEQYFGPGTRLTVT.

The chain is built from TRBV27 and TRBJ2-1; D is undetermined. Germline V lookup: CDR1 MNHEY, CDR2 SMNVEV (reference sequence). The CDR3 length is 14 residues. The V end lost 1 base, the J end lost 8 bases, and 12 bases lay between the germline ends. Here the CDR3 DNA reads TGTGCCAGCAGTTTATACGGGCTATTGGATGAGCAGTTCTTC. As protein: CASSLYGLLDEQFF.

In its sample, this clonotype was seen a few times. This chain links TRBV7-8 with TRBJ2-7, with 7 nucleotides matching TRBD2. V trimming: 0 bases; J trimming: 0 bases; junction bases outside the gene matches: 5. There are 16 residues in the CDR3. CDR1 and CDR2 (germline): SGHVS, FQNEAQ. CDR3 DNA sequence: TGTGCCAGCAGCTTAGCTCCCGGGACTACCTCCTACGAGCAGTACTTC. Its translation: CASSLAPGTTSYEQYF.

This clonotype came up once. The genes are TRBV27 and TRBJ1-6; 7 positions agree with TRBD1. The trim removed 8 bases at V and 11 bases at J, leaving 6 bases unmatched. In germline, CDR1 is MNHEY, CDR2 SMNVEV (reference sequence). The CDR3 contains 12 residues. The DNA for the CDR3 is TGTGCCAGCGGAGACAGGGATGCACCCCTCCACTTT. It encodes CASGDRDAPLHF.

This clonotype was seen many times. The J gene is TRBJ2-3, the V gene TRBV11-1, with 8 nucleotides matching TRBD2. The CDR3 loop spans 18 amino acids. Germline V gene lookup returns CDR1 SGHAT and CDR2 FQDESV (reference sequence). The V segment lost 6 bases and the J segment 2 bases; nucleotides outside the gene matches: 16. CDR3 sequence reads: CASRTTRPGLGFTDTQYF. The DNA for the CDR3 is TGTGCCAGCAGGACGACCAGACCGGGACTAGGATTCACAGATACGCAGTATTTT.

The sample holds many counts of this clonotype. In nucleotides, the CDR3 is TGCGCCAGCAGCTTCGAGGGCGCCACCTACGAGCAGTACTTC. This sequence encodes CASSFEGATYEQYF. The rearrangement links TRBV5-1 to TRBJ2-7, with D maybe TRBD2 (5 bases). Per germline, CDR1 SGHRS and CDR2 YFSETQ. CDR3 length: 14 residues. The V end was cut by 2 bases, the J end by 2 bases, with 11 bases between.

J is TRBJ2-7 and V is TRBV2; TRBD1 matches 8 bases. The CDR3 sequence is 15 residues long. Germline V CDR1 and CDR2: SNHLY, FYNNEI. The V gene end was trimmed by 6 bases and the J gene end by 2 bases; junction bases not matched to a gene: 9. CDR3 protein: CASREYETGAYEQYF. The CDR3 DNA reads TGTGCCAGCAGGGAGTATGAGACAGGGGCCTACGAGCAGTACTTC.

This clonotype was seen more than once but under ten times. V usage is TRBV3-1 and J usage is TRBJ2-3, with a possible D match to TRBD1 (5 bases). CDR3 length: 15 amino acids. The germline V gene encodes CDR1 LGHDT and CDR2 YNNKEL (reference sequence). Trimming took off 4 bases at V and 2 bases at J, with 13 bases between the two ends. Written as DNA, the CDR3 is TGTGCCAGCAGCCCCTCACAGACAGACACAGATACGCAGTATTTT. It translates to CASSPSQTDTDTQYF.

The table lists this clonotype with many counts. The chain couples TRBV15 to TRBJ1-3; D unresolved. Germline assignment: CDR1 LNHNV and CDR2 YYDKDF (reference sequence). The CDR3 is 17 amino acids. The V gene lost 2 bases and the J gene lost 3 bases, with 17 bases spanning the gap. The CDR3 region is CATSRTFMGSRGNTIYF. In DNA form, the CDR3 reads TGTGCCACCAGCAGAACGTTTATGGGGAGTCGTGGAAACACCATATATTTT.

This chain links TRBV20-1 with TRBJ2-1, with 11 bases matching TRBD2. The germline gives CDR1 DFQATT, CDR2 SNEGSKA (reference sequence). The CDR3 sequence is 14 residues long. The trim removed 5 bases at V and 9 bases at J, leaving 9 bases unmatched. CDR3 residues: CSAVLAGGRGEQFF. The DNA for the CDR3 is TGCAGTGCTGTGCTAGCGGGGGGCCGGGGTGAGCAGTTCTTC.

This clonotype was picked up a small number of times. V is TRBV3-1 and J is TRBJ1-4; D is uncertain. V lost 1 base, J lost 0 bases, and 6 bases lay in between. CDR1 is LGHDT and CDR2 is YNNKEL in the germline V gene (reference sequence). CDR3 length equals 15 residues. DNA for the CDR3: TGTGCCAGCAGCCAAGTAATGACAACTAATGAAAAACTGTTTTTT. This codes for CASSQVMTTNEKLFF.

This clonotype was observed at least ten times. The chain is built from TRBV18 and TRBJ2-2; maybe TRBD1 (5 bases). CDR3 length: 15 residues. Trimming removed 5 bases at V and 3 bases at J, with 13 bases between. CDR1 and CDR2 (germline): KGHSH, LQKENI. CDR3: CASSEGDQYTGELFF. The CDR3 coding sequence is TGTGCCAGCTCAGAAGGGGATCAGTACACCGGGGAGCTGTTTTTT.

The rearrangement joins TRBV7-2 to TRBJ2-7, with 10 bases aligning to TRBD2. CDR1 and CDR2 from the germline V gene are SGHTA and FQGNSA. The ends lost 5 bases at V and 7 bases at J; junction bases unmatched: 8. CDR3 length: 14 amino acids. CDR3 nucleotides: TGTGCCAGCAGCCCGGGACTAGCGAGCTGGGAGCAGTACTTC. The encoded protein is CASSPGLASWEQYF.

The table lists this clonotype with many counts. The J gene is TRBJ2-1, the V gene TRBV20-1; TRBD2 matches at 7 bases. Germline loops: CDR1 DFQATT, CDR2 SNEGSKA (reference sequence). This CDR3 region has 15 residues. V was clipped by 1 base and J by 7 bases; unmatched bases: 10. The CDR3 nucleotides are TGCAGTGCTAGAGGCCTTCGTGGGAGGGAAAATGAGCAGTTCTTC. Its translation: CSARGLRGRENEQFF.

This clonotype was found many times. The rearrangement uses TRBV5-1 and TRBJ2-1, with 7 bases that match TRBD2. CDR3 length: 15 amino acids. V shed 3 bases, J shed 5 bases, and the junction held 8 bases outside the gene matches. Germline V CDR1 and CDR2: SGHRS, YFSETQ. The DNA for the CDR3 is TGCGCCAGCAGCTGGGGGGGTGGGAGCAACAATGAGCAGTTCTTC. Its translation: CASSWGGGSNNEQFF.

The rearrangement links TRBV7-2 to TRBJ1-6, with 10 bases matching TRBD1. Unmatched junction bases numbered 3, after V lost 4 bases and J lost 6 bases. Germline V gene lookup returns CDR1 SGHTA and CDR2 FQGNSA. The CDR3 has 15 residues. Here the CDR3 reads CASSSDRGSNSPLHF. The CDR3 DNA is TGTGCCAGCAGCTCGGACAGGGGGTCTAATTCACCCCTCCACTTT.

This clonotype was seen ten or more times. V is TRBV4-1 and J is TRBJ2-1, with 8 nucleotides matching TRBD1. V lost 0 bases to trimming and J lost 6 bases; unmatched junction nucleotides: 10. Germline-derived CDR1 and CDR2 are MGHRA and YSYEKL. The CDR3 sequence is 17 residues long. In DNA, the CDR3 is TGCGCCAGCAGCCAAGATCTTGGGCAGGGGGCGCGCAATGAGCAGTTCTTC. Its translation: CASSQDLGQGARNEQFF.